This TCR beta chain was obtained from a study of blood T cell repertoires in COVID-19. Germline V gene data show CDR1 as SGDLS and CDR2 as YYNGEE. Trimming cost V 0 bases and J 2 bases; bases outside gene matches: 9. The CDR3 is 18 amino acids. This clone was observed once. In the authors' methods: Amplification of reference gene primers provided the estimated nucleated cell counts. Measured with immunoSEQ multiplex PCR; TCRdb has only the in-frame clones, and not every one. D and trimming were read from the DNA, whereas the V and J calls and clone size are those reported in that table. The table shows roughly 26,000 clones, with approximately 66% occurring only once.

This receptor was identified in a man aged 55 to 70 with active or convalescent COVID-19. The chain carries TRBV9 and TRBJ2-3; 10 bases are a match to TRBD2. The source material was peripheral blood. The chain's CDR3 is CASSVEGLAASDTDTQYF. In DNA form, the CDR3 reads TGTGCCAGCAGCGTAGAAGGACTAGCGGCCTCCGACACAGATACGCAGTATTTT.